The 30 T cell receptor beta chains below were found in one sample sequenced in a study of T-cell reconstitution after alpha-beta-depleted transplantation in children. The authors prepared the TCRbeta library with unique molecular identifiers. TCRdb re-analysed the PCR reads in MiXCR, keeping a single row per CDR3 protein. The sample shows a few hundred thousand distinct CDR3 sequences, 20% to 30% of them seen only once. The source was PBMCs, collected before TCRalphabeta/CD19-depleted stem cell transplant. These receptors all stem from a boy less than two years old with Wiskott-Aldrich syndrome, due to receive a stem cell transplant.

The chain has TRBV20-1 and TRBJ1-1; weak D call: TRBD1 (5 bases). The CDR3 extends over 12 amino acids. The ends were cut back, 1 base at V and 7 bases at J, with 10 bases in the middle. Germline CDR1 is DFQATT and CDR2 is SNEGSKA (reference sequence). The CDR3 protein is CSARVGAREAFF. CDR3 nucleotide sequence: TGCAGTGCTAGAGTCGGGGCCCGTGAAGCTTTCTTT.

This clonotype appeared a few times. The chain couples TRBV27 to TRBJ2-1; D is uncertain. This CDR3 comprises 17 residues. The ends were cut back, 5 bases at V and 0 bases at J, with 17 bases in the middle. Germline loops: CDR1 MNHEY, CDR2 SMNVEV (reference sequence). The CDR3 nucleotides read TGTGCCAGCAGTGTGATCCCCGACGCCGTCTCCTACAATGAGCAGTTCTTC. Translation gives CASSVIPDAVSYNEQFF.

This clonotype was recorded many times. The rearrangement joins TRBV12-5 to TRBJ2-3, with TRBD2 identical over 13 bases. The V and J ends lost 1 base and 5 bases, in that order; junction bases with no gene match: 0. Germline V gene data show CDR1 as LGHNT and CDR2 as FRNRAP. CDR3 length: 15 amino acids. This chain's CDR3 is CASGLGLAGGDTQYF. CDR3 in DNA: TGTGCTAGTGGTTTGGGACTAGCGGGAGGAGATACGCAGTATTTT. Drawing the rest from reference TRBV12-5 and TRBJ2-3, the complete variable domain is DARVTQTPRHKVTEMGQEVTMRCQPILGHNTVFWYRQTMMQGLELLAYFRNRAPLDDSGMPKDRFSAEMPDATLATLKIQPSEPRDSAVYFCASGLGLAGGDTQYFGPGTRLTVL.

In this sample, this clonotype turned up a few times. The chain couples TRBV6-1 to TRBJ1-1, with no clear D. The CDR3 covers 14 residues. Germline V gives CDR1 MNHNS, CDR2 SASEGT. Trimming cost V 4 bases and J 1 base, with 10 bases left between them. CDR3 residues: CASSGQRANTEAFF. CDR3 nucleotides: TGTGCCAGCAGTGGTCAGAGGGCGAACACTGAAGCTTTCTTT.

This clonotype occurred a few times. The rearrangement links TRBV20-1 to TRBJ2-4; D may be TRBD1 (5 bases). In germline, CDR1 is DFQATT, CDR2 SNEGSKA (reference sequence). V was cut by 0 bases and J by 7 bases, with 16 bases left in between. This CDR3 is built from 15 residues. The CDR3 coding sequence is TGCAGTGCTAGAGATTACCCATCAGGGATTAACATTCAGTACTTC. Amino acids: CSARDYPSGINIQYF.

This chain joins TRBV20-1 and TRBJ2-3; 8 bases align to TRBD2. Germline CDR1 and CDR2: DFQATT and SNEGSKA (reference sequence). The CDR3 has 23 amino acids. The ends lost 5 bases at V and 3 bases at J; junction bases unmatched: 34. The CDR3 DNA follows: TGCAGTGCTCCGAGTAGTTTTCTAGGTGAAGGACGACTAGCGTTGAGAGGAACAGATACGCAGTATTTT. Translation gives CSAPSSFLGEGRLALRGTDTQYF.

The rearrangement joins TRBV12-3 or TRBV12-4 to TRBJ2-3; 14 bases align to TRBD2. The CDR3 has 18 residues. Losses at the gene ends were 2 bases for V and 2 bases for J; bases not matched to a gene: 6. CDR3 in amino acids: CASSLRTSGRSLTDTQYF. The DNA of the CDR3 is TGTGCCAGCAGTTTAAGGACTAGCGGGAGGAGCCTCACAGATACGCAGTATTTT.

The chain links TRBV15 to TRBJ2-3, with 13 bases matching TRBD2. The CDR3 covers 17 residues. Germline CDR1 reads LNHNV; CDR2 reads YYDKDF (reference sequence). V trimming: 1 base; J trimming: 2 bases; junction bases outside the gene matches: 3. The CDR3 reads CATSRGTSGSYTDTQYF. CDR3 nucleotides: TGTGCCACCAGCAGAGGGACTAGCGGGAGCTACACAGATACGCAGTATTTT.

This sequence joins TRBV2 and TRBJ2-7; D is undetermined. This CDR3 region has 13 residues. CDR1 SNHLY and CDR2 FYNNEI come from the germline V gene. V shed 0 bases and J shed 4 bases, with 7 bases lying between them. The CDR3 sequence is CASSEALGYEQYF. The CDR3 DNA follows: TGTGCCAGCAGTGAAGCCCTCGGTTACGAGCAGTACTTC. Drawing the rest from reference TRBV2 and TRBJ2-7, the complete variable domain is EPEVTQTPSHQVTQMGQEVILRCVPISNHLYFYWYRQILGQKVEFLVSFYNNEISEKSEIFDDQFSVERPDGSNFTLKIRSTKLEDSAMYFCASSEALGYEQYFGPGTRLTVT.

This clonotype has more than one count but fewer than ten. This sequence joins TRBV5-1 and TRBJ2-2; D call uncertain. This CDR3 contains 14 residues. V gave up 7 bases and J gave up 6 bases, with 16 bases separating them. The V gene's germline CDR1 is SGHRS and CDR2 YFSETQ. The CDR3 nucleotides are TGCGCCAGCTGTGACCAATACAGAGCCGGGGAGCTGTTTTTT. This sequence encodes CASCDQYRAGELFF.

This clonotype was counted a few times. V usage is TRBV9 and J usage is TRBJ2-1; TRBD2 matches 13 bases. There are 17 residues in the CDR3. Unmatched junction bases numbered 8, after V lost 0 bases and J lost 8 bases. CDR1 is SGDLS and CDR2 is YYNGEE in the germline V gene. The CDR3 loop is CASSVDGLAGVRDEQFF. The CDR3 DNA is TGTGCCAGCAGCGTAGACGGACTAGCGGGAGTTCGGGATGAGCAGTTCTTC.

The rearrangement joins TRBV5-1 to TRBJ1-1, with 7 bases aligning to TRBD1. The germline CDR1 and CDR2 sequences are SGHRS and YFSETQ. The CDR3 covers 13 residues. V lost 4 bases and J lost 5; bases outside the gene matches: 5. CDR3 coding DNA: TGCGCCAGCAGCACACACAGGGGTACTGAAGCTTTCTTT. The encoded protein is CASSTHRGTEAFF.

The chain joins TRBV11-2 to TRBJ2-1, with 14 positions matching TRBD2. Germline CDR1 and CDR2: SGHAT and FQNNGV. J lost 8 bases, V lost 5 bases, and 5 bases had no gene match. This CDR3 contains 15 residues. CDR3 residues: CASSTGTSGRDEQFF. CDR3 nucleotides: TGTGCCAGCAGCACCGGGACTAGCGGGAGAGATGAGCAGTTCTTC.

This chain uses TRBV12-3 or TRBV12-4 with TRBJ1-1; 9 nucleotides match TRBD1. Trimming removed 5 bases from V and 11 bases from J; junction bases left unmatched: 15. This CDR3 is 15 amino acids long. The CDR3: CASSRGQGWRGVAFF. For the CDR3, the DNA is TGTGCCAGCAGTCGCGGACAGGGGTGGAGAGGGGTCGCTTTCTTT.

This clonotype has only a few counts. The CDR3 sequence: CSVRPGTSGYEQYF. In DNA, the CDR3 is TGCAGCGTCAGGCCAGGGACCTCAGGTTACGAGCAGTACTTC. The chain links TRBV29-1 to TRBJ2-7; either TRBD1 or TRBD2 may fit D (5 bases each). Germline loops: CDR1 SQVTM, CDR2 ANQGSEA. V was clipped by 6 bases and J by 4 bases, with 19 bases between them. The CDR3 is made up of 14 amino acids.

The gene calls are TRBV29-1 and TRBJ1-2; TRBD1 matches 8 bases. CDR3 length: 14 amino acids. Per germline, CDR1 SQVTM and CDR2 ANQGSEA. V was clipped by 0 bases and J by 4 bases; unmatched bases: 4. The CDR3 DNA follows: TGCAGCGTTGAAGACAGGGGGCGCATCTATGGCTACACCTTC. The encoded protein is CSVEDRGRIYGYTF.

The rearrangement uses TRBV5-1 and TRBJ2-1; TRBD2 might be the D (5 bases). The V and J ends lost 0 bases and 9 bases respectively, with 7 bases between them. The germline gives CDR1 SGHRS, CDR2 YFSETQ. CDR3 length: 12 residues. The CDR3 nucleotides are TGCGCCAGCAGCTTGGAACGGGGTGAGCAGTTCTTC. As protein: CASSLERGEQFF.

This clonotype was seen a handful of times. V is TRBV5-1 and J is TRBJ2-1; no clear D. CDR3 length: 16 amino acids. The V and J ends lost 0 bases and 0 bases respectively, with 10 bases between them. Germline V CDR1 and CDR2: SGHRS, YFSETQ. The CDR3 sequence: CASSLGGAPSYNEQFF. The CDR3 bases are TGCGCCAGCAGCTTGGGTGGAGCGCCCTCCTACAATGAGCAGTTCTTC. The complete variable domain, with remaining parts taken from reference TRBV5-1 and TRBJ2-1, reads KAGVTQTPRYLIKTRGQQVTLSCSPISGHRSVSWYQQTPGQGLQFLFEYFSETQRNKGNFPGRFSGRQFSNSRSEMNVSTLELGDSALYLCASSLGGAPSYNEQFFGPGTRLTVL.

The chain carries TRBV10-1 and TRBJ2-1; 9 bases agree with TRBD2. Germline V gene sequence: CDR1 WNHNN, CDR2 SYGVQD (reference sequence). The V gene end was trimmed by 0 bases and the J gene end by 9 bases; junction bases not matched to a gene: 9. The length of the CDR3 is 16 residues. In DNA, the CDR3 is TGCGCCAGCAGTGAGTCGGTAGCGGGAGCACAGGGTGAGCAGTTCTTC. This translates into CASSESVAGAQGEQFF.

This clonotype was seen only a few times. This rearrangement joins TRBV12-3 or TRBV12-4 to TRBJ2-1; D not certain. The CDR3 length is 15 residues. V was trimmed by 2 bases and J by 6 bases, leaving 14 bases between them. CDR3 in DNA: TGTGCCAGCAGTTTACTTGCGGCGTTTGTCAATGAGCAGTTCTTC. This translates into CASSLLAAFVNEQFF.

The chain carries TRBV4-1 and TRBJ1-2; D uncertain. The CDR3 loop spans 14 amino acids. Trimming removed 0 bases at V and 5 bases at J, with 10 bases between. Germline-derived CDR1 and CDR2 are MGHRA and YSYEKL. The CDR3 DNA is TGCGCCAGCAGCCAAGATCAGAGTATTTATGGCTACACCTTC. Amino acids: CASSQDQSIYGYTF.

The rearrangement links TRBV7-2 to TRBJ1-6; D is perhaps TRBD1 (6 bases). The CDR3 runs 13 residues. Looked up from germline, CDR1 is SGHTA and CDR2 is FQGNSA. Trimming removed 3 bases at V and 12 bases at J, with 12 bases between. The CDR3 here is CASSFHRAEPLHF. The DNA for the CDR3 is TGTGCCAGCAGCTTTCACAGGGCGGAACCCCTCCACTTT.

This clonotype has just a few counts. V usage is TRBV5-1 and J usage is TRBJ2-3; D may be TRBD1 (5 bases). The CDR3 consists of 18 residues. CDR1 and CDR2 from the germline V gene are SGHRS and YFSETQ. V was shortened by 1 base and J by 2 bases, with 20 bases between the two germline ends. In nucleotides, the CDR3 is TGCGCCAGCAGCTTGCCGAAAGGGGCCGCTGGTATCACAGATACGCAGTATTTT. It specifies CASSLPKGAAGITDTQYF.

The chain carries TRBV5-1 and TRBJ2-2; no firm D call. The germline V gene has CDR1 SGHRS and CDR2 YFSETQ. This CDR3 spans 17 amino acids. The V gene lost 2 bases and the J gene lost 3 bases, with 17 bases spanning the gap. This chain's CDR3 is CASSFPRRAGDTGELFF. The DNA of the CDR3 is TGCGCCAGCAGCTTCCCCAGAAGGGCTGGGGACACCGGGGAGCTGTTTTTT.

The sample holds many counts of this clonotype. The rearrangement uses TRBV27 and TRBJ2-3; 8 bases match TRBD1. The germline gives CDR1 MNHEY, CDR2 SMNVEV (reference sequence). The CDR3 consists of 15 residues. Trimming at V came to 4 bases and at J to 2 bases, leaving 5 bases not matched to a gene. CDR3 in amino acids: CASSSTGGSTDTQYF. CDR3 coding DNA: TGTGCCAGCAGTTCTACAGGGGGATCCACAGATACGCAGTATTTT.

The chain combines TRBV10-3 with TRBJ2-5, with 7 bases lining up with TRBD1. This CDR3 is 14 amino acids long. V gave up 7 bases and J gave up 1 base; unmatched junction bases: 6. The germline V gene has CDR1 ENHRY and CDR2 SYGVKD. The CDR3 nucleotides read TGTGCCATCAATTTAAGGGGGCTCCAAGAGACCCAGTACTTC. Its protein is CAINLRGLQETQYF.

The rearrangement links TRBV29-1 to TRBJ2-5, with D maybe TRBD2 (6 bases). This CDR3 is 16 amino acids long. Deletions cut 2 bases from V and 1 base from J, with 17 bases between. CDR1 SQVTM and CDR2 ANQGSEA come from the germline V gene. The CDR3 here is CSVERGGFLAQETQYF. The DNA for the CDR3 is TGCAGCGTTGAAAGAGGAGGGTTCCTAGCCCAAGAGACCCAGTACTTC.

The chain recombines TRBV5-1 with TRBJ1-1; D is unclear. Trimming took 2 bases from V and 1 from J, leaving 15 bases between them. This CDR3 has 16 residues. Per the germline V gene, CDR1 is SGHRS and CDR2 is YFSETQ. The chain's CDR3 is CASSLGNPWRNTEAFF. The CDR3 DNA follows: TGCGCCAGCAGCTTAGGGAACCCCTGGCGGAACACTGAAGCTTTCTTT.

This chain connects TRBV20-1 to TRBJ2-1; weak D call: TRBD2 (5 bases). CDR1 and CDR2 from the germline V gene are DFQATT and SNEGSKA (reference sequence). The CDR3 runs to 15 residues. The ends were cut back, 5 bases at V and 0 bases at J, with 14 bases in the middle. CDR3 coding DNA: TGCAGTGCTTCCCCAGCGGAAACCTCCTACAATGAGCAGTTCTTC. Amino acids: CSASPAETSYNEQFF.

This sequence joins TRBV20-1 and TRBJ2-7, with 8 bases aligning to TRBD2. Germline V gene data show CDR1 as DFQATT and CDR2 as SNEGSKA (reference sequence). This CDR3 spans 14 amino acids. The ends lost 5 bases at V and 3 bases at J; junction bases unmatched: 9. The DNA of the CDR3 is TGCAGTGCTGAATCTAGCGGGCGAGACTACGAGCAGTACTTC. Protein: CSAESSGRDYEQYF.